This T cell receptor (beta chain) was recovered during a study of CD8 T cells in Susac syndrome. Control patients had untreated stable or active relapsing-remitting multiple sclerosis by revised McDonald criteria. TEMRA cells were enriched by FACS, while CD8+ and CD4+ T cells were obtained through a negative isolation that was performed magnetically. The CDR3 contains 14 residues. Germline CDR1 is MGHRA and CDR2 is YSYEKL. V dropped 3 bases and J dropped 7; count of bases not matched to a gene: 6. Random hexamers served to reverse transcribe roughly 0.5 to 1 ug RNA. Multiplex PCR with immunoSEQ amplified the TCR beta CDR3 across 54 Vbeta and 13 Jbeta. TCRdb re-derived calls from the immunoSEQ multiplex PCR reads in MiXCR, one entry per CDR3 protein. The data contain about 430,000 distinct CDR3 sequences, approximately 85% of them singletons.

The receptor was isolated from a human donor with multiple sclerosis. V usage is TRBV4-1 and J usage is TRBJ2-4; TRBD1 aligns across 7 bases. Material: CD8+ T cells from PBMCs. CDR3 DNA sequence: TGCGCCAGCAGCCAGGTAGGGGGCGAGAACATTCAGTACTTC. Translated: CASSQVGGENIQYF.